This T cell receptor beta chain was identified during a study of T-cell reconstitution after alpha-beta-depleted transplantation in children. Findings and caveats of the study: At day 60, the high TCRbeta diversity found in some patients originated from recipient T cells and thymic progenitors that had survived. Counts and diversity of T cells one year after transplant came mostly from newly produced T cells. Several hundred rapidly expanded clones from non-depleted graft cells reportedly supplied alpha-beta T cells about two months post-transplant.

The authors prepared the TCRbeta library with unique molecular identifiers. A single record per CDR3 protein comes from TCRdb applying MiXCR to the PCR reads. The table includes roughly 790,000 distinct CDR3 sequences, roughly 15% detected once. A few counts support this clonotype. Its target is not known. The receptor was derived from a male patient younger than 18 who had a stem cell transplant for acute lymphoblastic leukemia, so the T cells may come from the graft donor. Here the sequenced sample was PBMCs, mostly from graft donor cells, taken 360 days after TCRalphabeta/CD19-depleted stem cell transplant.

The CDR3 is CASSEGQGAGETQYF. CDR3 coding DNA: TGCGCCAGCAGCGAGGGACAGGGGGCCGGTGAGACCCAGTACTTC. The chain uses TRBV5-1 and TRBJ2-5, with 12 bases aligning to TRBD1. The CDR3 is 15 residues long. Germline trimming cut 4 bases from V and 5 bases from J; bases unmatched to any gene: 6. The germline V gene encodes CDR1 SGHRS and CDR2 YFSETQ.